A single sample gave rise to the 31 T cell receptor beta chains below, sequenced in a study of beta chain features in type 1 diabetes. The authors reverse transcribed all of the isolated RNA, so sequencing captured expressed TCRB transcripts. Repertoires were generated with immunoSEQ multiplex PCR, while TCRdb's copy carries only in-frame clones and drops some. The sample comprises under 200,000 clones, approximately 9% of which are singletons, and over 2% rests with the top ten. The sample consisted of central memory CD4+ T cells from blood. The receptors were sampled from a woman under 30 in good health.

This clone was observed a few times. The chain joins TRBV18 to TRBJ2-2; 10 bases fit TRBD2. The V gene's germline CDR1 is KGHSH and CDR2 LQKENI. V dropped 5 bases and J dropped 6; count of bases not matched to a gene: 6. This CDR3 region has 15 residues. The CDR3 region is CASSSSGSRAGELFF. Here the CDR3 DNA reads TGTGCCAGCTCATCTAGCGGGAGTAGAGCCGGGGAGCTGTTTTTT.

This chain links TRBV12-5 with TRBJ2-4; 9 positions match TRBD1. The germline gives CDR1 LGHNT, CDR2 FRNRAP. The V and J ends lost 5 bases and 1 base, in that order; junction bases with no gene match: 3. The CDR3 has 15 residues. Written as DNA, the CDR3 is TGTGCTAGTGGTCCCGGGACAGGGGCCAAAAACATTCAGTACTTC. It specifies CASGPGTGAKNIQYF.

This clone was counted only a few times. The chain recombines TRBV23-1 with TRBJ2-5, with D possibly being TRBD2 (5 bases). TRBV23-1 falls under the ORF class, with uncertain function. CDR3 length equals 16 residues. The germline V and J ends were trimmed by 1 base and 3 bases, with 15 bases remaining between them. The CDR3 loop is CASSQFNWGVKETQYF. CDR3 nucleotide sequence: TGCGCCAGCAGTCAATTTAATTGGGGAGTAAAAGAGACCCAGTACTTC.

This clone was picked up a small number of times. This chain connects TRBV27 to TRBJ2-7; 14 nucleotides align to TRBD2. CDR3 size: 15 residues. The germline V gene encodes CDR1 MNHEY and CDR2 SMNVEV (reference sequence). The ends lost 7 bases at V and 2 bases at J; junction bases unmatched: 4. The CDR3 spells CASIATSGGAYEQYF. The CDR3, as DNA: TGTGCCAGCATTGCGACTAGCGGGGGGGCCTACGAGCAGTACTTC.

Turning to this clone: Distinct nucleotide sequences in the sample also encode this CDR3. The genes are TRBV5-1 and TRBJ1-1; TRBD1 is a possible D gene (6 bases). CDR3 size: 13 residues. Germline-derived CDR1 and CDR2 are SGHRS and YFSETQ. Trimming left V 5 bases short and J 1 base short, with 9 bases between. The CDR3 bases are TGCGCCAGCAGATCACAGGGGAACACTGAAGCTTTCTTT. Protein: CASRSQGNTEAFF.

The chain carries TRBV30 and TRBJ2-3; no reliable D call. The CDR3 runs 13 residues. Germline V gene lookup returns CDR1 GTSNPN and CDR2 SVGIG (reference sequence). V was trimmed by 3 bases and J by 2 bases, leaving 9 bases between them. CDR3 bases: TGTGCCTGGAGGCGAGATCCCACAGATACGCAGTATTTT. It is translated as CAWRRDPTDTQYF.

The chain employs TRBV7-2 and TRBJ2-5, with TRBD2 matching 12 bases. The trim removed 8 bases at V and 7 bases at J, leaving 8 bases unmatched. In germline, CDR1 is SGHTA, CDR2 FQGNSA. CDR3 size: 14 residues. Here the CDR3 reads CASGWTSGDVTQYF. CDR3 sequence (DNA): TGTGCCAGCGGATGGACTAGCGGGGACGTGACCCAGTACTTC. Filled out from reference TRBV7-2 and TRBJ2-5, the complete variable domain reads GAGVSQSPSNKVTEKGKDVELRCDPISGHTALYWYRQSLGQGLEFLIYFQGNSAPDKSGLPSDRFSAERTGGSVSTLTIQRTQQEDSAVYLCASGWTSGDVTQYFGPGTRLLVL.

This chain joins TRBV4-1 and TRBJ2-3; unclear D gene. Trimming took off 1 base at V and 1 base at J, with 9 bases between the two ends. Germline CDR1 reads MGHRA; CDR2 reads YSYEKL. The CDR3 consists of 15 residues. CDR3: CASSQARVGTDTQYF. In nucleotides, the CDR3 is TGCGCCAGCAGCCAAGCACGGGTAGGCACAGATACGCAGTATTTT.

J is TRBJ1-2 and V is TRBV19; 11 nucleotides line up with TRBD1. The CDR3 is 13 residues long. Germline CDR1 reads LNHDA; CDR2 reads SQIVND (reference sequence). V lost 3 bases and J lost 8; bases outside the gene matches: 2. The CDR3 sequence: CASSIRTGGGYTF. CDR3 coding DNA: TGTGCCAGTAGTATCAGGACAGGGGGCGGCTACACCTTC.

This sequence joins TRBV2 and TRBJ2-3, with 7 bases fitting TRBD1. Germline V gene lookup returns CDR1 SNHLY and CDR2 FYNNEI. The CDR3 extends over 17 amino acids. V lost 2 bases, J lost 1 base, and 9 bases stayed unmatched. The CDR3 DNA reads as TGTGCCAGCAGTGAAAGGCAGGGGGAATGGGGCACAGATACGCAGTATTTT. As protein: CASSERQGEWGTDTQYF. Full variable domain (missing parts from reference TRBV2 and TRBJ2-3): EPEVTQTPSHQVTQMGQEVILRCVPISNHLYFYWYRQILGQKVEFLVSFYNNEISEKSEIFDDQFSVERPDGSNFTLKIRSTKLEDSAMYFCASSERQGEWGTDTQYFGPGTRLTVL.

This clone was seen a few times. This chain uses TRBV14 with TRBJ2-5, with 10 bases aligning to TRBD2. The CDR3 is made up of 16 amino acids. Losses at the gene ends were 4 bases for V and 3 bases for J; bases not matched to a gene: 8. Germline lookup yields CDR1 SGHDN and CDR2 FVKESK. CDR3 loop: CASSRLLAGVEETQYF. Written as DNA, the CDR3 is TGTGCCAGCAGCCGCCTTCTAGCGGGAGTCGAAGAGACCCAGTACTTC.

The gene calls are TRBV18 and TRBJ1-2; no definite D call. Germline-derived CDR1 and CDR2 are KGHSH and LQKENI. V was clipped by 4 bases and J by 4 bases, with 19 bases between them. The CDR3 covers 16 residues. Here the CDR3 DNA reads TGTGCCAGCTCACTTCGGGTATCGGACTCGTCCTATGGCTACACCTTC. Translating it yields CASSLRVSDSSYGYTF. Full variable domain (rest looked up from reference TRBV18 and TRBJ1-2): NAGVMQNPRHLVRRRGQEARLRCSPMKGHSHVYWYRQLPEEGLKFMVYLQKENIIDESGMPKERFSAEFPKEGPSILRIQQVVRGDSAAYFCASSLRVSDSSYGYTFGSGTRLTVV.

A few counts support this clone. The V gene is TRBV10-1, the J gene TRBJ2-2, with D tentatively TRBD1 (6 bases). This CDR3 comprises 14 residues. Germline values: CDR1 WNHNN, CDR2 SYGVQD (reference sequence). Trimming removed 8 bases at V and 3 bases at J, with 13 bases between. The CDR3 DNA reads as TGCGCCAGCGGTGGGGGCCCCGACACCGGGGAGCTGTTTTTT. This sequence encodes CASGGGPDTGELFF.

This chain joins TRBV4-3 and TRBJ2-7; TRBD2 aligns across 10 bases. Germline-derived CDR1 and CDR2 are LGHNA and YSLEER. There are 15 residues in the CDR3. The trim removed 1 base at V and 2 bases at J, leaving 2 bases unmatched. The CDR3 region has the DNA TGCGCCAGCAGCCAAGGGGGACTAGCGACCTACGAGCAGTACTTC. Protein product: CASSQGGLATYEQYF.

This clone was picked up a small number of times. J is TRBJ2-1 and V is TRBV5-5; 10 bases agree with TRBD2. CDR1 SGHKS and CDR2 YYEKEE come from the germline V gene (reference sequence). The CDR3 loop spans 14 amino acids. Trimming at V came to 4 bases and at J to 10 bases, leaving 8 bases not matched to a gene. The CDR3 reads CASSPTSGIREQFF. The CDR3 nucleotides are TGTGCCAGCAGCCCCACTAGCGGGATAAGGGAGCAGTTCTTC.

The V gene is TRBV7-8, the J gene TRBJ2-1, with 9 bases identical to TRBD2. Germline V gene lookup returns CDR1 SGHVS and CDR2 FQNEAQ. The length of the CDR3 is 15 residues. The V gene end was trimmed by 3 bases and the J gene end by 12 bases; junction bases not matched to a gene: 12. CDR3 bases: TGTGCCAGCAGCTTTGGTAGCGGGAGCCCGCTGGGGCAGTTCTTC. Its translation: CASSFGSGSPLGQFF.

The V call is TRBV11-2, the J call TRBJ2-1; D gene ambiguous. Germline loops: CDR1 SGHAT, CDR2 FQNNGV. Trimming stripped 5 bases from V and 8 bases from J, with 19 bases between. This CDR3 spans 15 amino acids. The CDR3 DNA reads as TGTGCCAGCAGCCTCGGGTTTTTGGGTGGAGATGAGCAGTTCTTC. Translated: CASSLGFLGGDEQFF.

This clone was found a few times. V is TRBV6-6 and J is TRBJ1-6, with TRBD1 identical over 8 bases. From germline, CDR1 is MNHNY and CDR2 SVGAGI (reference sequence). The CDR3 spans 13 residues. V dropped 7 bases and J dropped 8; count of bases not matched to a gene: 4. Written as DNA, the CDR3 is TGTGCCAGCAAACAACAGGGGGATTCACCCCTCCACTTT. Translating gives CASKQQGDSPLHF.

This clone turned up a few times. The V gene is TRBV19, the J gene TRBJ2-1, with 8 bases aligning to TRBD1. The ends lost 4 bases at V and 6 bases at J; junction bases unmatched: 8. There are 15 residues in the CDR3. CDR1 is LNHDA and CDR2 is SQIVND in the germline V gene (reference sequence). The CDR3 DNA reads TGTGCCAGTAGTACCCAGGGGGCGCTGAGCAATGAGCAGTTCTTC. Its protein is CASSTQGALSNEQFF.

In its sample, this clone was seen a few times. The chain links TRBV5-1 to TRBJ1-2; 9 bases map to TRBD1. Germline CDR1 and CDR2: SGHRS and YFSETQ. The CDR3 extends over 13 amino acids. After removal of 3 bases from V and 7 bases from J, the junction contained 4 bases not matched to a gene. CDR3 nucleotide sequence: TGCGCCAGCAGCTCCCCGGACAGGGGTGGCTACACCTTC. Translating it yields CASSSPDRGGYTF.

This clone appeared many times. The chain joins TRBV18 to TRBJ2-5; 9 bases map to TRBD2. The CDR3 extends over 15 amino acids. Germline loops: CDR1 KGHSH, CDR2 LQKENI. Trimming removed 5 bases from V and 1 base from J; junction bases left unmatched: 5. The CDR3 DNA reads TGTGCCAGCTCATCTGGCGGGAGGGCCCAAGAGACCCAGTACTTC. Protein: CASSSGGRAQETQYF.

Comments on this clone: The same CDR3 arises from other DNA sequences in this sample as well. The rearrangement links TRBV5-4 to TRBJ1-2; D remains unclear. CDR3 length: 13 amino acids. CDR1 is SGHNT and CDR2 is YYREEE in the germline V gene (reference sequence). Trimming cost V 0 bases and J 8 bases, with 11 bases left between them. In nucleotides, the CDR3 is TGTGCCAGCAGCTTGGCCGGGGTTTACGGCTACACCTTC. It encodes CASSLAGVYGYTF.

This clone was detected only a few times. The J gene is TRBJ2-1, the V gene TRBV9; TRBD2 might be the D (7 bases). The CDR3 covers 16 residues. V lost 4 bases to trimming and J lost 0 bases, with 14 bases between them. Germline V lookup: CDR1 SGDLS, CDR2 YYNGEE. The CDR3 loop is CASSLMGGPSYNEQFF. CDR3 sequence (DNA): TGTGCCAGCAGCCTAATGGGGGGGCCCTCCTACAATGAGCAGTTCTTC.

In its sample, this clone was seen a few times. This sequence joins TRBV7-2 and TRBJ2-1, with 9 bases fitting TRBD2. Germline loops: CDR1 SGHTA, CDR2 FQGNSA. The trim removed 4 bases at V and 8 bases at J, leaving 3 bases unmatched. The CDR3 runs to 13 residues. CDR3 in amino acids: CASSSSGGYEQFF. CDR3 sequence (DNA): TGTGCCAGCAGCTCAAGCGGGGGGTATGAGCAGTTCTTC.

Remarks on this clone: Sequence at one end of the junction differs from germline and may be a read error. The V gene is TRBV7-9, the J gene TRBJ1-2, with D tentatively TRBD1 (5 bases). The CDR3 loop spans 14 amino acids. Germline V lookup: CDR1 SEHNR, CDR2 FQNEAQ (reference sequence). The CDR3 spells CASSQQTAKDGYTF. Here the CDR3 DNA reads TGCGCCAGCAGCCAACAGACAGCAAAAGATGGCTACACCTTC. Filled out from reference TRBV7-9 and TRBJ1-2, the complete variable domain reads DTGVSQNPRHKITKRGQNVTFRCDPISEHNRLYWYRQTLGQGPEFLTYFQNEAQLEKSRLLSDRFSAERPKGSFSTLEIQRTEQGDSAMYLCASSQQTAKDGYTFGSGTRLTVV.

Only a few counts were recorded for this clone. The gene calls are TRBV14 and TRBJ2-1; 7 bases map to TRBD1. V lost 0 bases, J lost 7 bases, and 12 bases stayed unmatched. CDR3 size: 17 residues. CDR1 and CDR2 from the germline V gene are SGHDN and FVKESK. CDR3: CASSQEHLAQGNNEQFF. CDR3 in DNA: TGTGCCAGCAGCCAAGAACATCTGGCACAGGGGAATAATGAGCAGTTCTTC.

This clone was found a few times. V is TRBV7-8 and J is TRBJ2-7; 13 bases align to TRBD2. After removal of 0 bases from V and 4 bases from J, the junction contained 3 bases not matched to a gene. This CDR3 spans 16 amino acids. The germline CDR1 and CDR2 sequences are SGHVS and FQNEAQ. The CDR3 coding sequence is TGTGCCAGCAGCTTAGCGCTACTAGCGGGAGGGTACGAGCAGTACTTC. Its translation is CASSLALLAGGYEQYF.

The sample holds a few counts of this clone. The DNA of the CDR3 is TGTGCCAGCAGCCCCAGACAGGGAAGGGCTACGGACATTCAGTACTTC. It yields the protein CASSPRQGRATDIQYF. J is TRBJ2-4 and V is TRBV2; 7 nucleotides match TRBD1. V trimming: 6 bases; J trimming: 8 bases; junction bases outside the gene matches: 16. The CDR3 sequence is 16 residues long. Looked up from germline, CDR1 is SNHLY and CDR2 is FYNNEI.

The CDR3: CASSTPSGNNEQFF. The CDR3 region has the DNA TGTGCCAGCAGCACTCCTAGCGGGAACAATGAGCAGTTCTTC. The gene calls are TRBV11-3 and TRBJ2-1; 9 positions agree with TRBD2. The CDR3 has 14 residues. V shed 5 bases and J 5 bases; nucleotides not matched to a gene: 4. Germline V gene lookup returns CDR1 SGHNT and CDR2 YENEEA.

V and J are TRBV30 and TRBJ2-1; TRBD2 aligns across 10 bases. Germline V CDR1 and CDR2: GTSNPN, SVGIG (reference sequence). This CDR3 is 15 amino acids long. V shed 0 bases and J 8 bases; nucleotides not matched to a gene: 7. CDR3 nucleotides: TGTGCCTGGAGTGTACCTAGCGGGAGCCGTTATGAGCAGTTCTTC. Protein product: CAWSVPSGSRYEQFF. Based on the CDR3 plus reference TRBV30 and TRBJ2-1, the full variable domain is SQTIHQWPATLVQPVGSPLSLECTVEGTSNPNLYWYRQAAGRGLQLLFYSVGIGQISSEVPQNLSASRPQDRQFILSSKKLLLSDSGFYLCAWSVPSGSRYEQFFGPGTRLTVL.

The chain couples TRBV6-6 to TRBJ2-1, with a possible D match to TRBD2 (5 bases). Germline CDR1 is MNHNY and CDR2 is SVGAGI (reference sequence). This CDR3 region has 11 residues. Deletions cut 6 bases from V and 7 bases from J, with 7 bases between. The CDR3 sequence is CASRLVNEQFF. The DNA of the CDR3 is TGTGCCAGCAGACTAGTAAATGAGCAGTTCTTC.